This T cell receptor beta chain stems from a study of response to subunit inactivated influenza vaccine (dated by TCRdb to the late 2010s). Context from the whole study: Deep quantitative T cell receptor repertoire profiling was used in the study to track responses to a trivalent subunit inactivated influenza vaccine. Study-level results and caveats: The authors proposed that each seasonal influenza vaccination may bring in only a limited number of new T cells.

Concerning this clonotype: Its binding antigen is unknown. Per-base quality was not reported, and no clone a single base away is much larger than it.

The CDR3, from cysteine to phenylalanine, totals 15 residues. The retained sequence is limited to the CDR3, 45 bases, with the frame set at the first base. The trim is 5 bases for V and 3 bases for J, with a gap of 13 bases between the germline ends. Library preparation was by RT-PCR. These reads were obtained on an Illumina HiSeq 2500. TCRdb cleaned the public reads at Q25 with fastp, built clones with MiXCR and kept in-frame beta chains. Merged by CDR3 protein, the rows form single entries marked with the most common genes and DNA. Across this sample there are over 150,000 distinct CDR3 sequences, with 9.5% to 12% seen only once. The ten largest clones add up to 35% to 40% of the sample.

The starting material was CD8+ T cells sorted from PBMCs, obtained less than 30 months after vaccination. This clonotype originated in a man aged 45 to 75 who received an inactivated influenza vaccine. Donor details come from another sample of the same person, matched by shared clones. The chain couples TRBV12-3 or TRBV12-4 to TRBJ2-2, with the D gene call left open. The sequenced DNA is TGTGCCAGCAGTCAGAACGGATTCTACACCGGGGAGCTGTTTTTT. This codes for CASSQNGFYTGELFF.